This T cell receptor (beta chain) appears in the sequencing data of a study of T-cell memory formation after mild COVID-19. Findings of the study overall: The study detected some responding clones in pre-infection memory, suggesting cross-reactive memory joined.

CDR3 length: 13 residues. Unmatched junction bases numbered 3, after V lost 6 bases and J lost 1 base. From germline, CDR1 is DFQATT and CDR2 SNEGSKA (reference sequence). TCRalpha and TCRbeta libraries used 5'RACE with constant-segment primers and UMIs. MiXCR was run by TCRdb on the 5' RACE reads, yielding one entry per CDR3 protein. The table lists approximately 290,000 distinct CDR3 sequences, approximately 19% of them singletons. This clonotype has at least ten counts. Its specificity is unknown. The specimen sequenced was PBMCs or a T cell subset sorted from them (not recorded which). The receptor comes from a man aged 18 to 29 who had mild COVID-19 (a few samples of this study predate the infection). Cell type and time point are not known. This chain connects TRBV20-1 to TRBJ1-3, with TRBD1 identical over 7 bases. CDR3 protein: CSAGQASGNTIYF. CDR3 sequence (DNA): TGCAGTGCAGGACAGGCATCTGGAAACACCATATATTTT.